This is a list of T cell receptor beta chains from one sample in a study of cytomegalovirus exposure and HLA in healthy donors. Using immunoSEQ multiplex PCR, the repertoire was profiled, and TCRdb retains in-frame clones only, with some absent. The repertoire includes approximately 140,000 clones, about 66% of them detected once, and approximately 1.7% sits in the top ten. The sequencing input was PBMCs. These receptors all stem from a male donor in good health and CMV-seronegative. CDR3s include the opening cysteine and the closing phenylalanine or tryptophan. Each record gives: CDR3 protein, CDR3 DNA, clone size, CDR3 length, D gene, J gene, V gene. A D gene is named only where the DNA matches it firmly. Size values are once, few and many counts, or a class for expanded clones, and some rows have none.

CAWSGTGGYQPQHF | TGTGCCTGGAGCGGGACAGGGGGGTATCAGCCCCAGCATTTT | NA | 14 | TRBD1 | TRBJ1-5 | TRBV30
CASSSSGTGNPNEQFF | TGCGCCAGCAGCTCCTCCGGGACAGGGAACCCTAATGAGCAGTTCTTC | NA | 16 | TRBD1 | TRBJ2-1 | TRBV5-1
CASSGRGGSSTDTQYF | TGTGCCAGCAGTGGGCGGGGCGGATCTAGCACAGATACGCAGTATTTT | NA | 16 | NA | TRBJ2-3 | TRBV2
CASSSSAGRGTEAFF | TGTGCCAGCAGCTCTAGTGCAGGGAGGGGTACTGAAGCTTTCTTT | NA | 15 | NA | TRBJ1-1 | TRBV7-9
CASSFPLGGDNEQFF | TGTGCCAGCAGTTTCCCCCTGGGGGGGGACAATGAGCAGTTCTTC | NA | 15 | TRBD2 | TRBJ2-1 | TRBV13
CAISPSTGREQYF | TGTGCCATCAGTCCTAGCACAGGGAGGGAACAGTACTTC | NA | 13 | NA | TRBJ2-7 | TRBV10-3
CATDRMQGKEQFF | TGTGCCACCGACCGCATGCAGGGGAAGGAGCAGTTCTTC | NA | 13 | NA | TRBJ2-1 | TRBV6-1
CASIRGALREQYF | TGTGCCAGCATCAGGGGAGCGTTGAGGGAGCAGTACTTC | once | 13 | NA | TRBJ2-7 | TRBV6-1
CASSPGRTAKNNPYEQYF | TGTGCCAGCAGCCCAGGAAGGACAGCAAAAAATAACCCCTACGAGCAGTACTTC | few | 18 | NA | TRBJ2-7 | TRBV5-6
CASSPYSDTQYF | TGTGCCAGCAGTCCCTATTCCGATACGCAGTATTTT | few | 12 | NA | TRBJ2-3 | TRBV27
CASSSATERPYEQYF | TGTGCCAGCAGCTCGGCGACAGAGCGACCCTACGAGCAGTACTTC | NA | 15 | NA | TRBJ2-7 | TRBV5-4
CASSQGPGGYEQYF | TGCGCCAGCAGCCAAGGCCCGGGAGGCTACGAGCAGTACTTC | few | 14 | TRBD2 | TRBJ2-7 | TRBV4-3
CASSPAQTGISVEQYF | TGTGCCAGCAGCCCCGCCCAGACAGGGATCTCTGTCGAGCAGTACTTC | NA | 16 | TRBD1 | TRBJ2-7 | TRBV7-8
CASSYTPGQGGYEQYF | TGTGCCAGCAGTTATACACCGGGACAGGGCGGGTACGAGCAGTACTTC | few | 16 | TRBD1 | TRBJ2-7 | TRBV2
CASRDRGRGNEKLFF | TGTGCCAGCAGAGACAGGGGGAGGGGAAATGAAAAACTGTTTTTT | NA | 15 | TRBD1 | TRBJ1-4 | TRBV6-5
CASSQTGSNEKLFF | TGTGCCAGCAGCCAAACCGGTAGTAATGAAAAACTGTTTTTT | NA | 14 | NA | TRBJ1-4 | TRBV5-6
CASSESGTEDGYTF | TGTGCCAGCAGTGAATCGGGGACAGAAGATGGCTACACCTTC | NA | 14 | TRBD1 | TRBJ1-2 | TRBV25-1
CASSPPISGYTEAFF | TGCGCCAGCAGCCCCCCTATCTCCGGGTACACTGAAGCTTTCTTT | NA | 15 | NA | TRBJ1-1 | TRBV4-1
CAANTEAFF | TGTGCAGCGAACACTGAAGCTTTCTTT | NA | 9 | NA | TRBJ1-1 | TRBV11-2
CASRRTGFGANVLTF | TGTGCCAGCAGGAGGACAGGGTTCGGGGCCAACGTCCTGACTTTC | NA | 15 | TRBD1 | TRBJ2-6 | TRBV6-5
CASSQPPGQGNTEAFF | TGCGCCAGCAGCCAACCACCGGGACAGGGGAACACTGAAGCTTTCTTT | NA | 16 | TRBD1 | TRBJ1-1 | TRBV4-3
CASSTRQGPASQPQHF | TGTGCCAGTAGTACTCGACAGGGACCGGCCTCTCAGCCCCAGCATTTT | few | 16 | TRBD1 | TRBJ1-5 | TRBV19
CASSLEGGGYTF | TGCGCCAGCAGCTTGGAAGGGGGTGGCTACACCTTC | NA | 12 | NA | TRBJ1-2 | TRBV5-1
CASNLQGNTEAFF | TGTGCCAGCAACCTACAGGGTAACACTGAAGCTTTCTTT | NA | 13 | NA | TRBJ1-1 | TRBV5-4
CASSFDRGDTEAFF | TGTGCCAGCAGCTTCGACAGGGGAGACACTGAAGCTTTCTTT | NA | 14 | TRBD1 | TRBJ1-1 | TRBV5-4
CASSKRRTSSYEQYF | TGCGCCAGCAGTAAGCGGCGGACCAGCTCCTACGAGCAGTACTTC | few | 15 | NA | TRBJ2-7 | TRBV10-2
CSLDYSGGYNEQFF | TGCAGCTTAGATTATTCTGGGGGGTACAATGAGCAGTTCTTC | NA | 14 | NA | TRBJ2-1 | TRBV29-1
CATVGGADTQYF | TGTGCCACCGTGGGGGGGGCAGATACGCAGTATTTT | few | 12 | TRBD2 | TRBJ2-3 | TRBV10-3
CASSRRLAGITYNEQFF | TGTGCCAGCAGCCGCCGACTAGCGGGAATTACCTACAATGAGCAGTTCTTC | NA | 17 | TRBD2 | TRBJ2-1 | TRBV5-6
CASSELGTGHEAFF | TGTGCCAGCAGCGAGTTAGGGACAGGGCATGAAGCTTTCTTT | NA | 14 | TRBD1 | TRBJ1-1 | TRBV11-2
CASSVASGGEDTQYF | TGTGCCAGCAGTGTCGCTAGCGGGGGGGAGGATACGCAGTATTTT | NA | 15 | TRBD2 | TRBJ2-3 | TRBV6-4
CASSLREVPYNEQFF | TGTGCCAGCAGTCTGCGGGAGGTTCCCTACAATGAGCAGTTCTTC | NA | 15 | TRBD2 | TRBJ2-1 | TRBV28
CASSLPAGSAEKLFF | TGTGCCAGCAGCTTACCGGCGGGGAGTGCTGAAAAACTGTTTTTT | once | 15 | NA | TRBJ1-4 | TRBV7-9
CASSWTGGEGNTIYF | TGTGCCAGCAGCTGGACAGGGGGCGAAGGAAACACCATATATTTT | NA | 15 | TRBD1 | TRBJ1-3 | TRBV7-2
CAISDGLGTAEAFF | TGTGCCATCAGTGATGGACTGGGTACTGCTGAAGCTTTCTTT | NA | 14 | NA | TRBJ1-1 | TRBV10-3
CASSPYTGENYSPLHF | TGCGCCAGCAGCCCCTACACAGGGGAAAACTATTCACCCCTCCACTTT | NA | 16 | TRBD1 | TRBJ1-6 | TRBV4-3
CASSTKGDTQPQHF | TGTGCCAGTAGTACCAAGGGGGACACTCAGCCCCAGCATTTT | few | 14 | NA | TRBJ1-5 | TRBV19
CASSYVGNTIYF | TGTGCCAGCAGTTATGTAGGAAACACCATATATTTT | few | 12 | NA | TRBJ1-3 | TRBV6-6
CASSLSPGDRGGSGQPQHF | TGTGCCAGTAGTCTATCCCCTGGGGACAGGGGAGGTTCAGGTCAGCCCCAGCATTTT | NA | 19 | TRBD1 | TRBJ1-5 | TRBV19
CASSTAGGSPYEQYF | TGTGCCAGTAGTACCGCCGGGGGGTCCCCCTACGAGCAGTACTTC | NA | 15 | TRBD2 | TRBJ2-7 | TRBV19
CASSRIQGVETQYF | TGTGCCAGCAGCCGCATACAGGGGGTTGAGACCCAGTACTTC | NA | 14 | TRBD1 | TRBJ2-5 | TRBV7-9
CASSAGLGTGELFF | TGTGCCAGCAGTGCAGGGTTAGGGACCGGGGAGCTGTTTTTT | NA | 14 | NA | TRBJ2-2 | TRBV6-5
CASSLGAGALYQETQYF | TGTGCCAGCAGCTTGGGGGCAGGGGCCTTGTACCAAGAGACCCAGTACTTC | NA | 17 | NA | TRBJ2-5 | TRBV5-6
CASSGGTSPGNEQFF | TGCGCCAGCAGCGGTGGGACTAGCCCGGGCAATGAGCAGTTCTTC | NA | 15 | TRBD2 | TRBJ2-1 | TRBV4-1
CASSGNREGEQFF | TGTGCCAGCAGTGGAAACAGGGAGGGGGAGCAGTTCTTC | NA | 13 | NA | TRBJ2-1 | TRBV2
CASSHDRGKVPEAFF | TGTGCCAGCAGTCATGACAGGGGAAAGGTCCCTGAAGCTTTCTTT | NA | 15 | TRBD1 | TRBJ1-1 | TRBV6-5
CAISELRLDGDTGELFF | TGTGCCATCAGTGAGTTGAGACTAGATGGCGACACCGGGGAGCTGTTTTTT | NA | 17 | NA | TRBJ2-2 | TRBV10-3
CASSLAQVYSNQPQHF | TGTGCCAGCAGCTTGGCCCAGGTATATAGCAATCAGCCCCAGCATTTT | NA | 16 | NA | TRBJ1-5 | TRBV5-4
CSVPRQGALTGELFF | TGCAGCGTTCCCCGACAGGGGGCGCTTACCGGGGAGCTGTTTTTT | few | 15 | TRBD1 | TRBJ2-2 | TRBV29-1
CATSRDLGGQRSYNEQFF | TGTGCCACCAGCAGAGATCTCGGAGGTCAGCGCTCCTACAATGAGCAGTTCTTC | NA | 18 | NA | TRBJ2-1 | TRBV15
CASSYDSYQPQHF | TGTGCCAGCAGCTATGACAGTTATCAGCCCCAGCATTTT | NA | 13 | NA | TRBJ1-5 | TRBV7-3
CASSFLGRGQGDSNQPQHF | TGTGCCAGCAGCTTTCTTGGACGGGGACAGGGTGATAGCAATCAGCCCCAGCATTTT | NA | 19 | TRBD1 | TRBJ1-5 | TRBV7-6
CASSQDLGVRTDTQYF | TGCGCCAGCAGCCAAGATTTAGGAGTCCGCACAGATACGCAGTATTTT | few | 16 | NA | TRBJ2-3 | TRBV4-3
CASSVTMGLATGEQFF | TGTGCCAGCAGCGTAACTATGGGACTAGCAACTGGTGAGCAGTTCTTC | NA | 16 | TRBD2 | TRBJ2-1 | TRBV9